A selection of T cell receptor beta chains follows, all from one sample in a study of vaccination and CD4 T cells after COVID-19. Their antigen targets remain unknown. One entry per CDR3 protein, called by TCRdb with MiXCR from the PCR reads. The sample includes 9,100 or so distinct CDR3 sequences, just over 35% of them seen just once. The sample was CD4+ T cells from blood, cultured in vitro. These receptors were taken from a human donor in good health. The conserved cysteine and the conserved F or W are not part of the CDR3 here. Each record gives: D gene, J gene, V gene, CDR3 protein. The D gene is left open where the match is weak.

>NA|TRBJ1-5|TRBV6-5
ASSYTFNQPQH
>TRBD1|TRBJ2-2|TRBV11-1
ASSLAGTGFTGELF
>TRBD1|TRBJ2-5|TRBV6-1
ASSGLQTGVYETQY
>TRBD1|TRBJ1-2|TRBV20-1
SAWDRGSGYT
>NA|TRBJ1-1|TRBV27
ASTLSGGWEEAF
>NA|TRBJ1-1|TRBV30
AWRGRGTTEAF
>NA|TRBJ2-1|TRBV2
ASSEWNEQF
>TRBD1|TRBJ2-7|TRBV20-1
SARRQGVDEQY
>NA|TRBJ2-5|TRBV6-5
ASSYWQGETQY
>TRBD1|TRBJ2-5|TRBV6-5
ASSYFGQGRETQY
>TRBD2|TRBJ2-1|TRBV27
ASSSASGLYNEQF
>NA|TRBJ1-2|TRBV6-1
ASRNGGDIGRYGYT
>NA|TRBJ1-5|TRBV12-2
ASRWDRERIQPQH
>TRBD2|TRBJ2-5|TRBV6-1
ASSPSSGGARETQY
>NA|TRBJ1-1|TRBV11-2
ASIGAGTNTEAF
>NA|TRBJ1-1|TRBV20-1
SARAGGMNTEAF
>NA|TRBJ1-5|TRBV7-9
ASSLGTDQPQH
>TRBD1|TRBJ1-2|TRBV14
ASSQEMGRGMSGYT
>NA|TRBJ2-7|TRBV6-5
ASSYSKINEQY
>NA|TRBJ2-7|TRBV2
ASSAWTEQY
>NA|TRBJ2-3|TRBV25-1
ASSESGYTQY
>NA|TRBJ1-5|TRBV7-2
ASSLARGTGNQPQH
>NA|TRBJ2-3|TRBV29-1
SVVVWGSTDTQY
>TRBD1|TRBJ1-2|TRBV9
ASSATDREYYGYT
>TRBD1|TRBJ1-2|TRBV6-1
ASNTAGGSYGYT
>NA|TRBJ2-3|TRBV7-9
ASSLGRGSTDTQY
>NA|TRBJ1-6|TRBV6-1
ASRNGGTDISYNSPLH
>NA|TRBJ2-5|TRBV19
ASSIGQETQY
>NA|TRBJ1-1|TRBV2
ASNRMGDMNTEAF
>TRBD1|TRBJ1-5|TRBV7-2
ASSKQGVNQPQH
>NA|TRBJ1-4|TRBV7-2
ASSLEKGPGETNEKLF
>NA|TRBJ1-3|TRBV19
ASSAGGSGNTIY
>TRBD2|TRBJ2-1|TRBV20-1
STTSGGSNGNEQF
>NA|TRBJ2-2|TRBV5-1
ASSARTDLNTGELF
>TRBD1|TRBJ1-5|TRBV20-1
SAPTGAPSNQPQH
>TRBD1|TRBJ2-1|TRBV20-1
SAEPGGADSWGEQF
>NA|TRBJ2-1|TRBV20-1
SASTGTDEQF
>NA|TRBJ1-1|TRBV2
ASSPVRAEAF
>NA|TRBJ2-7|TRBV27
ASSPRVLTGYEQY
>NA|TRBJ1-2|TRBV5-6
ASSLAPGSGSYYGYT
>NA|TRBJ2-2|TRBV6-1
ASIWERQTGELF
>NA|TRBJ1-1|TRBV6-5
ASSYSRGFTEAF
>TRBD2|TRBJ2-2|TRBV10-3
AISGGADTGELF
>NA|TRBJ2-5|TRBV4-1
ASSQDPGETQY
>TRBD1|TRBJ1-2|TRBV7-2
ASRTGQPTNYGYT